This T cell receptor beta chain was obtained from a study of blood T cell repertoires in COVID-19. CDR3 size: 17 residues. V was pared by 3 bases and J by 8 bases, with 17 bases of the junction left unmatched. The germline CDR1 and CDR2 sequences are SGHTA and FQGNSA. Profiling relied on immunoSEQ multiplex PCR, and the TCRdb table lists in-frame clones only, not all of them. This sample has about 250,000 clones; about 85% occur once, and the top ten carry roughly 3%. J is TRBJ1-2 and V is TRBV7-2; 8 bases align to TRBD1. The sequence was collected from a man aged 18 to 35 with active or convalescent COVID-19. What was sequenced was peripheral blood. In DNA, the CDR3 is TGTGCCAGCAGCTTCGGAGCCGACAGGGGACAGTTGAGGGGCTACACCTTC. This encodes CASSFGADRGQLRGYTF.